This TCR beta chain was retrieved from a study of cytomegalovirus exposure and HLA in healthy donors. Study-wide findings and caveats: Later, TCR association rates were found to vary by HLA locus, highest for DRB1 and lowest for HLA-C. A list of 164 TCR beta chains associated with cytomegalovirus was given.

PCR employed 60 Vbeta and 13 Jbeta primers. Assay: immunoSEQ multiplex PCR; the TCRdb copy retains only in-frame clones and omits some. The data contain 200,000 or so clones, more than 85% of them singletons. Note on this clone: Its matching antigen is unknown.

J lost 3 bases, V lost 2 bases, and 3 bases had no gene match. There are 14 residues in the CDR3. Germline CDR1 is MNHEY and CDR2 is SVGAGI. The chain has TRBV6-5 and TRBJ2-5, with 7 bases matching TRBD1. The sample was PBMCs. The source of this sequence is a girl under three years old in good health and CMV-seronegative. The CDR3: CASSYRGLEETQYF. CDR3 DNA: TGTGCCAGCAGTTACAGGGGGCTGGAAGAGACCCAGTACTTC.